Presented here are 15 T cell receptor beta chains from one specimen sequenced in a study of T cell repertoires in cytomegalovirus infection. These receptors' targets are unknown. TCRdb recomputed calls from the reads with MiXCR, one row per CDR3 protein. The repertoire holds hundreds of thousands of distinct CDR3 sequences, with around a third as singletons. Specimen: cultured PBMCs, collected from culture after CMV antigen stimulation. The receptors were sampled from a human donor in good health (CMV status not recorded). Some clones in this sample may be carry-over from other donors' samples.

This clonotype was counted at least ten times. The chain has TRBV7-2 and TRBJ1-3; the match to TRBD1 covers 9 bases. The CDR3 runs 18 residues. Trimming at V came to 5 bases and at J to 0 bases, leaving 11 bases not matched to a gene. The germline gives CDR1 SGHTA, CDR2 FQGNSA. CDR3 DNA sequence: TGTGCCAGCAGCCTTTCCGGGACAGGGATGATCTCTGGAAACACCATATATTTT. Amino acid sequence: CASSLSGTGMISGNTIYF. Full variable domain (missing parts from reference TRBV7-2 and TRBJ1-3): GAGVSQSPSNKVTEKGKDVELRCDPISGHTALYWYRQSLGQGLEFLIYFQGNSAPDKSGLPSDRFSAERTGGSVSTLTIQRTQQEDSAVYLCASSLSGTGMISGNTIYFGEGSWLTVV.

The rearrangement joins TRBV7-2 to TRBJ2-5, with 10 bases aligning to TRBD2. CDR1 is SGHTA and CDR2 is FQGNSA in the germline V gene. Germline trimming cut 2 bases from V and 2 bases from J; bases unmatched to any gene: 2. The CDR3 runs 15 residues. CDR3 loop: CASSLTSGEQETQYF. CDR3 sequence (DNA): TGTGCCAGCAGCTTAACTAGCGGGGAACAAGAGACCCAGTACTTC.

The chain is built from TRBV6-1 and TRBJ2-6, with D tentatively TRBD1 (6 bases). V was trimmed by 5 bases and J by 1 base, leaving 15 bases between them. CDR3 size: 17 residues. Germline lookup yields CDR1 MNHNS and CDR2 SASEGT. CDR3 nucleotides: TGTGCCAGCAGTCAACTCAGGGGTGGGTCTGGGGCCAACGTCCTGACTTTC. Its translation: CASSQLRGGSGANVLTF.

This clonotype was picked up a small number of times. This chain links TRBV7-2 with TRBJ2-7; 11 bases agree with TRBD2. Germline V gene data show CDR1 as SGHTA and CDR2 as FQGNSA. Trimming at V came to 4 bases and at J to 5 bases, leaving 7 bases not matched to a gene. The CDR3 has 15 residues. CDR3 bases: TGTGCCAGCAGCTCCTTAGCGGGGGGGCCACACGAGCAGTACTTC. Translation gives CASSSLAGGPHEQYF.

In this sample, this clonotype turned up a few times. The chain recombines TRBV12-5 with TRBJ2-1; D ambiguous. The CDR3 length is 13 residues. The germline CDR1 and CDR2 sequences are LGHNT and FRNRAP. V was shortened by 5 bases and J by 6 bases, with 11 bases between the two germline ends. CDR3 nucleotides: TGTGCTAGTGGTGTCACTGGACCCAATGAGCAGTTCTTC. Its translation is CASGVTGPNEQFF.

The chain is built from TRBV6-2 or TRBV6-3 and TRBJ2-1; TRBD1 or TRBD2 may be the D gene (5 bases each). CDR3 length: 15 amino acids. V lost 3 bases and J lost 9, with 18 bases in between. Per germline, CDR1 MNHEY and CDR2 SVGEGT. In DNA form, the CDR3 reads TGTGCCAGCAGTTATAGTCGGGGCCCAGGGAGTGAGCAGTTCTTC. Translation gives CASSYSRGPGSEQFF.

This clonotype was recorded a few times. The CDR3 region has the DNA TGTGCCAGTAGCCCTCCGGGGAAGCGGGAGTTTGAGCAGTTCTTC. Translating gives CASSPPGKREFEQFF. The chain joins TRBV19 to TRBJ2-1; 8 positions match TRBD2. This CDR3 is built from 15 residues. Trimming at V came to 6 bases and at J to 9 bases, leaving 13 bases not matched to a gene. Germline values: CDR1 LNHDA, CDR2 SQIVND (reference sequence).

The chain combines TRBV7-9 with TRBJ2-3, with D possibly called TRBD1 or TRBD2 (5 bases each). Germline values: CDR1 SEHNR, CDR2 FQNEAQ (reference sequence). The CDR3 consists of 15 residues. The ends were cut back, 7 bases at V and 1 base at J, with 15 bases in the middle. This CDR3 is CASTSGTLGTDTQYF. CDR3 coding DNA: TGTGCCAGCACCTCCGGGACCCTAGGCACAGATACGCAGTATTTT. Supplemented by reference TRBV7-9 and TRBJ2-3, the full variable domain reads DTGVSQNPRHKITKRGQNVTFRCDPISEHNRLYWYRQTLGQGPEFLTYFQNEAQLEKSRLLSDRFSAERPKGSFSTLEIQRTEQGDSAMYLCASTSGTLGTDTQYFGPGTRLTVL.

This chain joins TRBV19 and TRBJ1-6; D unresolved. The ends were cut back, 6 bases at V and 8 bases at J, with 14 bases in the middle. The CDR3 loop spans 14 amino acids. Germline CDR1 is LNHDA and CDR2 is SQIVND (reference sequence). In DNA, the CDR3 is TGTGCCAGTAGGCTTAGGCCCGATGATTCACCCCTCCACTTT. It codes for CASRLRPDDSPLHF.

This clonotype was recorded only once. This chain uses TRBV4-2 with TRBJ2-3; TRBD2 aligns across 10 bases. CDR1 LGHNA and CDR2 YNFKEQ come from the germline V gene. The CDR3 covers 16 residues. Trimming cost V 2 bases and J 2 bases; bases outside gene matches: 4. CDR3 amino acids: CASSQKRGGLTDTQYF. The CDR3 nucleotides read TGTGCCAGCAGCCAAAAGCGGGGGGGGCTCACAGATACGCAGTATTTT.

This clonotype was detected a few times. V usage is TRBV6-2 or TRBV6-3 and J usage is TRBJ2-5, with D tentatively TRBD2 (5 bases). Trimming removed 7 bases from V and 2 bases from J, with 14 bases in between. The CDR3 contains 14 residues. CDR1 is MNHEY and CDR2 is SVGEGT in the germline V gene. The CDR3 loop reads CASTLRGPQETQYF. The CDR3 DNA reads as TGTGCCAGCACCCTACGAGGGCCTCAAGAGACCCAGTACTTC.

This clonotype was counted between two and nine times. This chain joins TRBV7-6 and TRBJ2-1, with 7 bases matching TRBD2. The CDR3 runs 15 residues. Germline CDR1 is SGHVS and CDR2 is FNYEAQ. With V trimmed by 3 bases and J by 4 bases, 6 bases remained unmatched. CDR3 residues: CASSLDRGVYNEQFF. CDR3 nucleotide sequence: TGTGCCAGCAGCTTGGATCGGGGGGTATACAATGAGCAGTTCTTC.

This clonotype came up a few times. The chain is built from TRBV7-2 and TRBJ2-3; no reliable D call. Between the trimmed V and J ends, which lost 5 bases and 1 base, there was a span of 16 bases. The CDR3 totals 16 residues. Germline V gene sequence: CDR1 SGHTA, CDR2 FQGNSA. CDR3: CASSPSLSAGTDTQYF. DNA of the CDR3: TGTGCCAGCAGCCCGTCCCTGAGCGCTGGCACAGATACGCAGTATTTT.

The rearrangement uses TRBV28 and TRBJ1-1; D call uncertain. V shed 10 bases and J shed 0 bases, with 9 bases lying between them. There are 12 residues in the CDR3. Per germline, CDR1 MDHEN and CDR2 SYDVKM. CDR3 sequence (DNA): TGTGCCACCTCCCTTCTGAACACTGAAGCTTTCTTT. Its translation is CATSLLNTEAFF.

This clonotype was counted many times. CDR3 residues: CASSPGDSMNTEAFF. The CDR3 DNA sequence: TGTGCCAGCAGCCCCGGTGACAGCATGAACACTGAAGCTTTCTTT. This sequence joins TRBV7-2 and TRBJ1-1, with D possibly TRBD1 on 5 matching bases. The CDR3 is 15 residues long. V shed 5 bases and J shed 0 bases, with 13 bases lying between them. Germline V lookup: CDR1 SGHTA, CDR2 FQGNSA. Supplemented by reference TRBV7-2 and TRBJ1-1, the full variable domain reads GAGVSQSPSNKVTEKGKDVELRCDPISGHTALYWYRQSLGQGLEFLIYFQGNSAPDKSGLPSDRFSAERTGGSVSTLTIQRTQQEDSAVYLCASSPGDSMNTEAFFGQGTRLTVV.